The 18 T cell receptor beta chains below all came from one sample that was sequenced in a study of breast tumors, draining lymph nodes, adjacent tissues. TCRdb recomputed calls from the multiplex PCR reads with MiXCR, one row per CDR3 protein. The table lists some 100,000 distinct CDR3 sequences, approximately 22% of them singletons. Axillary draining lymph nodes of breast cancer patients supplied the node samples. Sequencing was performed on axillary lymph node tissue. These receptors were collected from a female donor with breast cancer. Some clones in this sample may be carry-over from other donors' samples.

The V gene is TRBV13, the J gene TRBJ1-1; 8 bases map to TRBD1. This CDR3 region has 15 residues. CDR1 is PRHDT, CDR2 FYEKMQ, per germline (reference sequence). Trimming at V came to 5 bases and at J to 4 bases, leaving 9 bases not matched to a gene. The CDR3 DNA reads TGTGCCAGCAGCCCATGGACAGGGAGAGGCACTGAAGCTTTCTTT. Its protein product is CASSPWTGRGTEAFF.

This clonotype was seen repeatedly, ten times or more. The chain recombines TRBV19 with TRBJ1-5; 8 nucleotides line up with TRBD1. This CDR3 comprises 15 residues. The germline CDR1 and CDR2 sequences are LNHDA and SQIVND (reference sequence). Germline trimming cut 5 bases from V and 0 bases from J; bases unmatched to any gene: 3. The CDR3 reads CASSVQGGSNQPQHF. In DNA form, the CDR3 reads TGTGCCAGTAGTGTACAGGGGGGTAGCAATCAGCCCCAGCATTTT.

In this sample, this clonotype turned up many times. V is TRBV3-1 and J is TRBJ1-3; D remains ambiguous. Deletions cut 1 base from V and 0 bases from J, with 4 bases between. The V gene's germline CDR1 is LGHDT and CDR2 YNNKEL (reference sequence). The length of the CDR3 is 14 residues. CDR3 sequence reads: CASSQGVSGNTIYF. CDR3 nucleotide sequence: TGTGCCAGCAGCCAAGGGGTCTCTGGAAACACCATATATTTT.

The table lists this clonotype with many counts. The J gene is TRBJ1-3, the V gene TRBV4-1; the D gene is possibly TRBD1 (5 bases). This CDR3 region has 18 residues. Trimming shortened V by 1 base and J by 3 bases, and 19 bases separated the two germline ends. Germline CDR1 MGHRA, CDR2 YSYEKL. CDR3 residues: CASSQGALHGTDGNTIYF. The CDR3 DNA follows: TGCGCCAGCAGCCAAGGTGCCTTGCATGGGACGGATGGAAACACCATATATTTT.

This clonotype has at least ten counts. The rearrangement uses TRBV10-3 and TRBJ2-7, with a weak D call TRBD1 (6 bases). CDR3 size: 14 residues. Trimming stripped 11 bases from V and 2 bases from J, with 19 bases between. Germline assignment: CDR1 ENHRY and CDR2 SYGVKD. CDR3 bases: TGTGCCTATAGCCCAGGGGATCGGCCCTACGAGCAGTACTTC. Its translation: CAYSPGDRPYEQYF.

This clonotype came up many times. The CDR3 loop is CASSEQHSGANVLTF. The DNA for the CDR3 is TGTGCCAGCAGTGAACAGCACTCTGGGGCCAACGTCCTGACTTTC. The chain couples TRBV2 to TRBJ2-6; D is undetermined. This CDR3 has 15 amino acids. Trimming stripped 2 bases from V and 0 bases from J, with 5 bases between. Germline CDR1 SNHLY, CDR2 FYNNEI.

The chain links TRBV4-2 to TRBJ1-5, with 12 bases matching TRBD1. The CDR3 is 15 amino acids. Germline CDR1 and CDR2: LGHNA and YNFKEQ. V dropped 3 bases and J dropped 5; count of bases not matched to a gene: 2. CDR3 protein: CASSQGQGAHQPQHF. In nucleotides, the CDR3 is TGTGCCAGCAGCCAGGGACAGGGGGCTCATCAGCCCCAGCATTTT.

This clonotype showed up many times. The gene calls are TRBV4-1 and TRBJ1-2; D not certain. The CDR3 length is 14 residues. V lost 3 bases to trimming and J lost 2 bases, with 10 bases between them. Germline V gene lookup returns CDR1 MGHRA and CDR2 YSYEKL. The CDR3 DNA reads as TGCGCCAGCAGCCAGATGGACCGCAACTATGGCTACACCTTC. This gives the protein CASSQMDRNYGYTF.

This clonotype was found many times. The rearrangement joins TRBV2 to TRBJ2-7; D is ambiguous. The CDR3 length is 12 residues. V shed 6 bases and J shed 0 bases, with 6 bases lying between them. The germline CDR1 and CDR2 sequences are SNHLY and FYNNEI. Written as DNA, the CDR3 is TGTGCCAGCAGAACACTCTCCTACGAGCAGTACTTC. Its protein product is CASRTLSYEQYF.

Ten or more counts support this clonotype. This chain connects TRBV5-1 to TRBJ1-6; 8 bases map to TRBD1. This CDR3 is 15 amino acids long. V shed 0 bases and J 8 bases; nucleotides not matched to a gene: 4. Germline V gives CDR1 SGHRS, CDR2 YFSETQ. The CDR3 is CASSLGSGGYSPLHF. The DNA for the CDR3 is TGCGCCAGCAGCTTGGGATCAGGGGGCTATTCACCCCTCCACTTT.

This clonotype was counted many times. DNA of the CDR3: TGTGCCAGCAGGTCTCTGCGGCAGGGGGTGAACTATGGCTACACCTTC. Amino acid sequence: CASRSLRQGVNYGYTF. J is TRBJ1-2 and V is TRBV6-5, with 7 bases lining up with TRBD1. The CDR3 totals 16 residues. Germline V gene sequence: CDR1 MNHEY, CDR2 SVGAGI. With V trimmed by 6 bases and J by 2 bases, 12 bases remained unmatched.

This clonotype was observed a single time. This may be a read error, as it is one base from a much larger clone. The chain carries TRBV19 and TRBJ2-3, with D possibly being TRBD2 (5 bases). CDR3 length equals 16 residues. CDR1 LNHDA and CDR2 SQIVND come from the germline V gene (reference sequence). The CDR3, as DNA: TGTGCCAGTAGCAGGATCGACTCGGCTAGCACAGATACGCGGTATTTT. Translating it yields CASSRIDSASTDTRYF.

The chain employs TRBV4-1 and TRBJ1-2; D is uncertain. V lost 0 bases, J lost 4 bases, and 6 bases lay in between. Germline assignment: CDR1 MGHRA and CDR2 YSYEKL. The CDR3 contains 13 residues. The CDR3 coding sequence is TGCGCCAGCAGCCAAGAGGGAGGCTATGGCTACACCTTC. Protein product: CASSQEGGYGYTF.

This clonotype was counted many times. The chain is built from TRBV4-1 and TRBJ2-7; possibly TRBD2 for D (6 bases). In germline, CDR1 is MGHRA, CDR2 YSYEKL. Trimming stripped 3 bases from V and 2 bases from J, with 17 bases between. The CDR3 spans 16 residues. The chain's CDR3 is CASSHLRTGVPYEQYF. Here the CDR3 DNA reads TGCGCCAGCAGCCATCTCCGGACGGGGGTCCCCTACGAGCAGTACTTC.

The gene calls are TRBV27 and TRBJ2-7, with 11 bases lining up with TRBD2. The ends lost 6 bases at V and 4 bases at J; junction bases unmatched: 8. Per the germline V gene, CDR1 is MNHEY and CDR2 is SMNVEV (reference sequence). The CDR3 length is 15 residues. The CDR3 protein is CASSLGLADLYEQYF. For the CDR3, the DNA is TGTGCCAGCAGCCTGGGACTAGCGGACCTGTACGAGCAGTACTTC.

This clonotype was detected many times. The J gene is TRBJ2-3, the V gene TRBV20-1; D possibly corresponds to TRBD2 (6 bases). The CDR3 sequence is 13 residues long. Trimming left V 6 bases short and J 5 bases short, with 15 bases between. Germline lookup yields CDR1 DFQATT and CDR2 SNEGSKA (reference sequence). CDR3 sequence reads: CSAVSGLGDTQYF. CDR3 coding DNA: TGCAGTGCGGTATCGGGACTCGGAGATACGCAGTATTTT.

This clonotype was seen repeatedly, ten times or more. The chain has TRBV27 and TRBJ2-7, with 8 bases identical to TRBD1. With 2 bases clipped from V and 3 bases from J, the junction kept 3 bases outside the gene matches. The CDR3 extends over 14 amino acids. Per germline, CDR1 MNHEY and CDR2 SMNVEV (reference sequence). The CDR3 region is CASSLRTGRYEQYF. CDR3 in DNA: TGTGCCAGCAGTTTAAGGACAGGGCGCTACGAGCAGTACTTC.

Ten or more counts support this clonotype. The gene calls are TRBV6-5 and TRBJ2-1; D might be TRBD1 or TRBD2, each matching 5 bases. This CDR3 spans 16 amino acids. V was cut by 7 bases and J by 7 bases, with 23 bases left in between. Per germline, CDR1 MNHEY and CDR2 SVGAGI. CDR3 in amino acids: CASTMGRSSIPNEQFF. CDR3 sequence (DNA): TGTGCCAGCACCATGGGACGGTCGTCAATCCCGAATGAGCAGTTCTTC.